This T cell receptor (beta chain) was retrieved from a study of OX40 agonist ivuxolimab in advanced cancers. Trimming took 2 bases from V and 2 from J, leaving 19 bases between them. The CDR3 is made up of 18 amino acids. Germline CDR1 reads MNHEY; CDR2 reads SMNVEV (reference sequence). Profiled with immunoSEQ multiplex PCR; TCRdb holds only in-frame clones, not every one. The data hold over 100,000 clones, with about 93% observed a single time. This rearrangement joins TRBV27 to TRBJ1-5; tentative D call: TRBD1 (5 bases). Sequenced material: CD4+ or CD8+ T cells sorted from blood, taken in a trial of the OX40 agonist ivuxolimab. The receptor was isolated from an adult with an advanced solid tumor such as melanoma, head and neck, liver or kidney cancer. CDR3 in DNA: TGTGCCAGCAGTTTACATGGTCCCCGGGGGGAGGGCAATCAGCCCCAGCATTTT. Its translation: CASSLHGPRGEGNQPQHF.